Below, one TCR beta chain is given with its context. Its antigen remains unknown. Other nucleotide sequences from this sample produce the same CDR3. This entry belongs to a study of shared clonotypes between healthy human individuals. Findings of the study overall: With few donors, the genetic and exposure-history diversity represented was limited. Naive subsets, compared against memory subsets, generally had larger estimated richness values.

Looked up from germline, CDR1 is SGDLS and CDR2 is YYNGEE. Germline trimming cut 1 base from V and 0 bases from J; bases unmatched to any gene: 0. CDR3 length equals 15 residues. Methods used by the authors: Filtering of immunoSEQ junctional sequences could not match full-length read filtering. TCRdb's copy holds only in-frame clones and misses some; the assay was immunoSEQ multiplex PCR. V and J calls and clone size come straight from that table; D and trimming were deduced from the DNA. Of some 1 million clones in the sample, about 77% were seen once. Splitting of CD4+ cells produced CD45RA+ naive and CD45RA-negative memory subsets.

V gene TRBV9 combines with J gene TRBJ2-3; 9 bases align to TRBD2. Sequenced sample: memory CD4+ T cells sorted from blood. As to subset: CD45RA-negative fraction. This receptor was obtained from a man between 18 and 29 years old in good health. The CDR3 DNA reads as TGTGCCAGCAGCGTACTAGCGGGAAGCACAGATACGCAGTATTTT. Protein: CASSVLAGSTDTQYF.